This T cell receptor (beta chain) was recovered during a study of T cells in Graves' hyperthyroidism and ophthalmopathy. About the study: At initial diagnosis, before any treatment had begun, peripheral blood was obtained. Study results and limitations: Clonotypes that were expanded in thyroid above 0.001 mostly appeared in blood too. In validation, the model predicted ophthalmopathy. These predictions came a median about 6 months before onset. A 13 V-J signature model discriminated ophthalmopathy versus stable hyperthyroidism.

Deletions cut 5 bases from V and 0 bases from J, with 11 bases between. The CDR3 loop spans 15 amino acids. Remarks on this clonotype: Its specificity is not known.

Using RNA transcripts as the source, TCR beta CDR3 regions were amplified. A set of HTBI primers served as the primers for a first-round RT-PCR of the TCR CDR3. A single record per CDR3 protein comes from TCRdb applying MiXCR to the multiplex PCR reads. Of 200,000 to 250,000 distinct CDR3 sequences listed, roughly 15% are singletons. This chain joins TRBV12-3 or TRBV12-4 and TRBJ2-4, with D possibly matching TRBD1 (6 bases). The receptor was derived from a middle-aged man with Graves' hyperthyroidism. Sequences were obtained from blood. DNA for the CDR3: TGTGCCAGCAGTCCACACAGGGAAGCCAAAAACATTCAGTACTTC. It is translated as CASSPHREAKNIQYF.